The 12 T cell receptor beta chains presented below share a single source sample, sequenced in a study of shared clonotypes between healthy human individuals. Sequencing was performed with immunoSEQ multiplex PCR; in TCRdb, only in-frame clones are kept and a portion is missing. The table lists a few hundred thousand clones, roughly 70% of them singletons. The sequenced sample was memory CD4+ T cells sorted from blood. The subset is: CD45RA-negative fraction. Source of these receptors: a man younger than 45 in good health.

CDR3 DNA sequence: TGTGCCAGCAGCTTAGCTGTAGGGGGCCAAAACATTCAGTACTTC. Amino acid sequence: CASSLAVGGQNIQYF. This chain connects TRBV7-2 to TRBJ2-4, with 7 bases matching TRBD1. The CDR3 is 15 residues long. With V trimmed by 0 bases and J by 5 bases, 4 bases remained unmatched. Germline V gene lookup returns CDR1 SGHTA and CDR2 FQGNSA.

The rearrangement links TRBV7-2 to TRBJ2-7, with a possible D match to TRBD1 (5 bases). This CDR3 is built from 15 residues. Germline V gene lookup returns CDR1 SGHTA and CDR2 FQGNSA. The germline V and J ends were trimmed by 5 bases and 2 bases, with 16 bases remaining between them. The CDR3 bases are TGTGCCAGCAGCCCAAGGGGCTCAGGCCCCTACGAGCAGTACTTC. This codes for CASSPRGSGPYEQYF.

The chain uses TRBV6-1 and TRBJ1-5; D possibly corresponds to TRBD1 (5 bases). The CDR3 spans 13 residues. The V gene lost 9 bases and the J gene lost 3 bases, with 12 bases spanning the gap. CDR1 and CDR2 from the germline V gene are MNHNS and SASEGT. This CDR3 is CASTFGANQPQHF. The DNA of the CDR3 is TGTGCCAGTACCTTTGGGGCCAATCAGCCCCAGCATTTT.

J is TRBJ2-1 and V is TRBV5-1, with 8 bases that match TRBD1. There are 14 residues in the CDR3. V shed 7 bases, J shed 9 bases, and the junction held 12 bases outside the gene matches. Germline V gives CDR1 SGHRS, CDR2 YFSETQ. Written as DNA, the CDR3 is TGCGCCAGCGCCGGAATCGACAGGGGCGGTGAGCAGTTCTTC. Translated: CASAGIDRGGEQFF.

The chain combines TRBV28 with TRBJ1-1; 10 nucleotides line up with TRBD1. CDR1 MDHEN and CDR2 SYDVKM come from the germline V gene. V was clipped by 6 bases and J by 3 bases; unmatched bases: 4. There are 14 residues in the CDR3. The CDR3 nucleotides are TGTGCCAGCAGGACCGGGACAGGGGACACTGAAGCTTTCTTT. Its translation: CASRTGTGDTEAFF.

This clone is a singleton in its sample. In DNA, the CDR3 is TGTGCCACCCGTTTGTTCGGGGCCAAAAACATTCAGTACTTC. This codes for CATRLFGAKNIQYF. J is TRBJ2-4 and V is TRBV28; D gene ambiguous. The V and J ends lost 10 bases and 1 base respectively, with 14 bases between them. Per germline, CDR1 MDHEN and CDR2 SYDVKM. The CDR3 runs 14 residues.

The chain recombines TRBV28 with TRBJ2-2, with D hard to call. Germline CDR1 reads MDHEN; CDR2 reads SYDVKM. Deletions cut 7 bases from V and 3 bases from J, with 9 bases between. The CDR3 length is 13 residues. CDR3 sequence reads: CASKRLDTGELFF. CDR3 DNA: TGTGCCAGCAAGAGGTTGGACACCGGGGAGCTGTTTTTT.

The rearrangement uses TRBV11-2 and TRBJ2-7; possibly TRBD1 or TRBD2 for D (6 bases each). Trimming stripped 1 base from V and 4 bases from J, with 14 bases between. The CDR3 totals 15 residues. CDR1 SGHAT and CDR2 FQNNGV come from the germline V gene. In DNA form, the CDR3 reads TGTGCCAGCAGCTTAGGCCCGGGGGCGCGTTACGAGCAGTACTTC. Encoded protein: CASSLGPGARYEQYF.

This chain links TRBV2 with TRBJ2-1; 14 bases map to TRBD2. CDR3 length: 14 residues. Germline CDR1 is SNHLY and CDR2 is FYNNEI. The junction had 5 bases not matched to a gene; V was cut back by 6 bases and J by 10 bases. CDR3: CASRERTSGREQFF. CDR3 coding DNA: TGTGCCAGCAGGGAGAGGACTAGCGGGAGGGAGCAGTTCTTC.

In regard to this clone: The conserved phenylalanine or tryptophan is not found at the CDR3 terminus, so this likely reflects a read error. No DNA is shown, since the ends of the CDR3 on it are uncertain; the CDR3 is the one TCRdb lists. The rearrangement joins TRBV27 to TRBJ1-1; no DNA check was done on the table's D call, TRBD1. The CDR3 length is 12 residues, termini included. Germline V gene data show CDR1 as MNHEY and CDR2 as SMNVEV (reference sequence). CDR3 sequence: CASSLSTGPLAY.

The chain joins TRBV15 to TRBJ2-1; D is unresolved. CDR1 LNHNV and CDR2 YYDKDF come from the germline V gene (reference sequence). V was clipped by 0 bases and J by 6 bases, with 9 bases between them. The CDR3 has 14 residues. For the CDR3, the DNA is TGTGCCACCAGCAGAGATCGGACCGCCAATGAGCAGTTCTTC. Translated, it gives CATSRDRTANEQFF.

The V gene is TRBV5-1, the J gene TRBJ2-7; no firm D call. Trimming took 0 bases from V and 3 from J, leaving 10 bases between them. CDR3 length: 14 residues. Germline V gives CDR1 SGHRS, CDR2 YFSETQ. The CDR3 reads CASSLDGVVYEQYF. CDR3 nucleotide sequence: TGCGCCAGCAGCTTGGATGGGGTAGTCTACGAGCAGTACTTC.